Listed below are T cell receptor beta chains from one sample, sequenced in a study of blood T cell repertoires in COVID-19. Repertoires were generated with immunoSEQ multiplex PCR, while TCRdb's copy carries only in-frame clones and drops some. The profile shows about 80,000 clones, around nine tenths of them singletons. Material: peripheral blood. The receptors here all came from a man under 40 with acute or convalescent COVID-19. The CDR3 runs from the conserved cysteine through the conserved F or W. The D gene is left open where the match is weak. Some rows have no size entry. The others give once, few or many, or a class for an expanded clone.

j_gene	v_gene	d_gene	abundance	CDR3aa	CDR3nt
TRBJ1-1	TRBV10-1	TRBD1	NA	CASSASDDRDTEAFF	TGCGCCAGCAGTGCGTCGGACGACAGGGACACTGAAGCTTTCTTT
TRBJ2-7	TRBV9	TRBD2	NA	CASSVGSGSVKQYF	TGTGCCAGCAGCGTAGGCAGCGGGAGCGTTAAGCAGTACTTC
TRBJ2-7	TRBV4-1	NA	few	CASSQKQDGIEQYF	TGCGCCAGCAGCCAGAAACAGGACGGAATCGAGCAGTACTTC
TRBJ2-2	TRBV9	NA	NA	CASSVAGATGELFF	TGTGCCAGCAGCGTAGCAGGGGCCACCGGGGAGCTGTTTTTT
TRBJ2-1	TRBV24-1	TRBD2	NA	CATSAGLATNEQFF	TGTGCCACCAGTGCGGGACTAGCGACTAATGAGCAGTTCTTC
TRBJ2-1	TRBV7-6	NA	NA	CASSLDSKTINEQFF	TGTGCCAGCAGCTTAGACAGTAAAACCATCAATGAGCAGTTCTTC
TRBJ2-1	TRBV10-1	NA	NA	CASSERNEQFF	TGCGCCAGTTCCGAACGGAATGAGCAGTTCTTC
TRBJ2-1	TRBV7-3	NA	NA	CASSLGSGNEQFF	TGTGCCAGCAGCTTAGGTTCAGGGAATGAGCAGTTCTTC
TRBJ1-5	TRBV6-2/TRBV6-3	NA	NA	CASSPVPGSGQPQHF	TGTGCCAGCAGTCCGGTTCCAGGGTCTGGTCAGCCCCAGCATTTT
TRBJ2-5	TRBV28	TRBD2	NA	CASSPPGLAGLWEETQYF	TGTGCCAGCAGTCCTCCGGGACTAGCGGGATTATGGGAAGAGACCCAGTACTTC
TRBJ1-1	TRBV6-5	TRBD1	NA	CASKGTGYTEAFF	TGTGCCAGCAAAGGGACAGGGTACACTGAAGCTTTCTTT
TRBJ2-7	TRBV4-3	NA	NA	CASSQDDHYREPYEQYF	TGCGCCAGCAGCCAAGATGACCATTACAGGGAACCCTACGAGCAGTACTTC
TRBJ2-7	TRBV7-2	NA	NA	CASSLVGTPHEQYF	TGTGCCAGCAGCTTAGTCGGTACTCCTCACGAGCAGTACTTC
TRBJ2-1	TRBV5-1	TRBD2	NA	CASSPLTSGSYNEQFF	TGCGCCAGCAGCCCGCTGACTAGCGGGAGCTACAATGAGCAGTTCTTC
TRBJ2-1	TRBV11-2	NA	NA	CASSLESGFDEQFF	TGTGCCAGCAGCTTAGAATCAGGGTTCGATGAGCAGTTCTTC